This T cell receptor (beta chain) emerged from a study of shared clonotypes between healthy human individuals. Across the study: Three CD4 naive, three CD4 memory, two CD8 naive and one CD8 memory plate were used per donor.

As to this clone: The antigen remains undetermined.

The CDR3 runs to 18 residues. CDR1 and CDR2 (germline): LNHDA, SQIVND (reference sequence). The V and J ends lost 2 bases and 2 bases respectively, with 19 bases between them. Whole-study findings and limits: When naive CD4 clonotypes were compared across a few donors, approximately 5% were shared.

Measured with immunoSEQ multiplex PCR; TCRdb has only the in-frame clones, and not every one. The data show 2,500,000 or so clones, roughly 92% seen once. The specimen was naive CD4+ T cells sorted from blood. Regarding subset: CD45RA+ positively selected. This sequence was found in a man aged 18 to 30 in good health. The chain is built from TRBV19 and TRBJ1-5; D gene ambiguous. CDR3 DNA: TGTGCCAGTAGTATACGCTTCTATGGGGAGGGAGGCAATCAGCCCCAGCATTTT. It yields the protein CASSIRFYGEGGNQPQHF.